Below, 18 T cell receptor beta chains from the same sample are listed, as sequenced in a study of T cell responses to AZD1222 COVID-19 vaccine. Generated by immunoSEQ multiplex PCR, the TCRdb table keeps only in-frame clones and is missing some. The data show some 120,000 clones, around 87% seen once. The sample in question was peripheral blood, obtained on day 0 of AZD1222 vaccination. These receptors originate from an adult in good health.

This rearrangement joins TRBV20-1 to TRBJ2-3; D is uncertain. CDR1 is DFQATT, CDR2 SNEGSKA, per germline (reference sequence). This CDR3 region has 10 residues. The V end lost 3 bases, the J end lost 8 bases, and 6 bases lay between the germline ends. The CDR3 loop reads CSASSGTQYF. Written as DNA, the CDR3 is TGCAGTGCTAGTTCCGGTACGCAGTATTTT.

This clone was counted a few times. CDR3 coding DNA: TGTGCCACCAGCAGATACAGGGAAGGGGCTGAAGCTTTCTTT. It encodes CATSRYREGAEAFF. J is TRBJ1-1 and V is TRBV15, with TRBD1 as a possible D gene (6 bases). Trimming pared 2 bases from V and 6 bases from J, leaving 13 bases between. This CDR3 spans 14 amino acids. Germline lookup yields CDR1 LNHNV and CDR2 YYDKDF (reference sequence).

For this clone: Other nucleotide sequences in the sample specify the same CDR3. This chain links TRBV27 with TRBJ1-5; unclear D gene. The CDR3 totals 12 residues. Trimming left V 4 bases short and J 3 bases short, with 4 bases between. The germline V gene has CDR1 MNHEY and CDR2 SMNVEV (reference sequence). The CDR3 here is CASSSNNQPQHF. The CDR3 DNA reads TGTGCCAGCAGTTCGAACAATCAGCCCCAGCATTTT.

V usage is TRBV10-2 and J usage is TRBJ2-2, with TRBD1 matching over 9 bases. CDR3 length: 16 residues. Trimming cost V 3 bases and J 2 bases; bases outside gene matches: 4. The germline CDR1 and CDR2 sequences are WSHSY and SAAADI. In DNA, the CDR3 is TGCGCCAGCAGTGATTGGGGACAGGGTAACACCGGGGAGCTGTTTTTT. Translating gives CASSDWGQGNTGELFF.

Written as DNA, the CDR3 is TGTGCCAGTAGCGGAAGAGGTTTAAGCTATGGCTACACCTTC. It encodes CASSGRGLSYGYTF. The genes are TRBV19 and TRBJ1-2; D remains unclear. Germline CDR1 reads LNHDA; CDR2 reads SQIVND (reference sequence). The CDR3 spans 14 residues. Trimming pared 6 bases from V and 4 bases from J, leaving 15 bases between.

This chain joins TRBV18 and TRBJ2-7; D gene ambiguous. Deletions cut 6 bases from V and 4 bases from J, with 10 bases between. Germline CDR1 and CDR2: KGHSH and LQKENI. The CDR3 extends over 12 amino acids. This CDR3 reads CASSDGRYEQYF. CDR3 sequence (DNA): TGTGCCAGCTCGGACGGGCGGTACGAGCAGTACTTC.

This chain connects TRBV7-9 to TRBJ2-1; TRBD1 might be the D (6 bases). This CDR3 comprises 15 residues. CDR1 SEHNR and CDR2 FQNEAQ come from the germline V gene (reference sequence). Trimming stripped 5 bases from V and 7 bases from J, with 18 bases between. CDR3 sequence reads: CASSAKRGIVNEQFF. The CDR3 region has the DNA TGTGCCAGCAGCGCGAAAAGGGGGATCGTAAATGAGCAGTTCTTC.

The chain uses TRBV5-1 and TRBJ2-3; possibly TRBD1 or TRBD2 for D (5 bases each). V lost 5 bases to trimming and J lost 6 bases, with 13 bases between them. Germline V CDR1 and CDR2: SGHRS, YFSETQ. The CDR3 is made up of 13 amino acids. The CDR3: CASSHEGTDTQYF. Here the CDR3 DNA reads TGCGCCAGCAGTCACGAAGGGACGGATACGCAGTATTTT.

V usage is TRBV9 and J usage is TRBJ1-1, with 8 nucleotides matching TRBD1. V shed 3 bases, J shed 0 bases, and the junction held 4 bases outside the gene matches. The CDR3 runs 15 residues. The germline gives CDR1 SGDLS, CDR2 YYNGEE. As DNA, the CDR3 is TGTGCCAGCAGCGGGGCGACAGGGGTGAACACTGAAGCTTTCTTT. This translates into CASSGATGVNTEAFF.

The CDR3 nucleotides read TGTGCCAGCAGTACCCAGGGAGGGGGTTCCTACGAGCAGTACTTC. Encoded protein: CASSTQGGGSYEQYF. The rearrangement uses TRBV28 and TRBJ2-7, with a possible D match to TRBD2 (7 bases). CDR1 is MDHEN and CDR2 is SYDVKM in the germline V gene. The CDR3 is 15 residues long. The V and J ends lost 5 bases and 1 base respectively, with 15 bases between them.

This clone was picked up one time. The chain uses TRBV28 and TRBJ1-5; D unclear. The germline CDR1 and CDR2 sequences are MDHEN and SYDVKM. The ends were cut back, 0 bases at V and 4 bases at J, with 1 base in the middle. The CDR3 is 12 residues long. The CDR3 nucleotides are TGTGCCAGCAGTTTATGGAATCAGCCCCAGCATTTT. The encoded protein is CASSLWNQPQHF.

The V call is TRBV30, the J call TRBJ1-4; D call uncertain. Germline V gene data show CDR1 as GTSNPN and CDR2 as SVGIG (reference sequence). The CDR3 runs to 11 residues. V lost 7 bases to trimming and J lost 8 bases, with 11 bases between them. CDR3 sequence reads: CALQREEKLFF. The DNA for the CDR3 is TGTGCCTTACAGCGGGAGGAAAAACTGTTTTTT.

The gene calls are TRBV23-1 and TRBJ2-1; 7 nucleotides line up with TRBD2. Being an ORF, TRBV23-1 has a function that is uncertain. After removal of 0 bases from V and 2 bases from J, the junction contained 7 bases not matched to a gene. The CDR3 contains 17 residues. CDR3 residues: CASSQSGLAEPYNEQFF. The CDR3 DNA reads TGCGCCAGCAGTCAATCGGGGCTAGCGGAACCCTACAATGAGCAGTTCTTC.

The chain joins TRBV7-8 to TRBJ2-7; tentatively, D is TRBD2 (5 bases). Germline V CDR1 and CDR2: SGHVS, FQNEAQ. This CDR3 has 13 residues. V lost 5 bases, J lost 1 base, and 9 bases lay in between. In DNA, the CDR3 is TGTGCCAGCAGCGGGAGAACTTCCTACGAGCAGTACTTC. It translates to CASSGRTSYEQYF. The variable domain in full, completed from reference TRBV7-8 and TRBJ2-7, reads GAGVSQSPRYKVAKRGQDVALRCDPISGHVSLFWYQQALGQGPEFLTYFQNEAQLDKSGLPSDRFFAERPEGSVSTLKIQRTQQEDSAVYLCASSGRTSYEQYFGPGTRLTVT.

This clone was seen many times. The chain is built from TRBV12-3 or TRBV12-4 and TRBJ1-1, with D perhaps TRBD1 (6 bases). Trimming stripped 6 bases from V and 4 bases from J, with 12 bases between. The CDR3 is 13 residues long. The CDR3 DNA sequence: TGTGCCAGCAGCCGCGACAGGCGCACTGAAGCTTTCTTT. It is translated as CASSRDRRTEAFF.

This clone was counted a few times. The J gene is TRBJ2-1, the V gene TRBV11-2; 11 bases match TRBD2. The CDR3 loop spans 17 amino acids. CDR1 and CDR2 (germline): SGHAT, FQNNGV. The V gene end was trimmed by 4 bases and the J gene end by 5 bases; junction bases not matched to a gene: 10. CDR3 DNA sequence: TGTGCCAGCAGCTCAATCTTTCAGACTAGCGGGAACAATGAGCAGTTCTTC. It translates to CASSSIFQTSGNNEQFF.

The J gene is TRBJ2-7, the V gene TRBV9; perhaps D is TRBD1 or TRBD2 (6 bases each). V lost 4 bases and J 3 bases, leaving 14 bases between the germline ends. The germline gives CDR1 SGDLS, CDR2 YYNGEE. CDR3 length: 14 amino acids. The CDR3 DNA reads TGTGCCAGCAGCCCAGGAGGGACAAACTACGAGCAGTACTTC. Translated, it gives CASSPGGTNYEQYF.

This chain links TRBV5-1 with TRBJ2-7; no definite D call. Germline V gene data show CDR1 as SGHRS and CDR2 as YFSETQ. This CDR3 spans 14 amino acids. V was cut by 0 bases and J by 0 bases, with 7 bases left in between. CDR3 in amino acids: CASSLAVSSYEQYF. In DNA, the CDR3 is TGCGCCAGCAGCTTGGCGGTGAGCTCCTACGAGCAGTACTTC.